Sequencing of this T cell receptor (beta chain) was carried out in a study of blood T cell repertoires in COVID-19. The wider study: Acute and convalescent COVID-19 specimens originated in the United States, Italy and Spain.

This CDR3 spans 16 amino acids. Trimming cost V 5 bases and J 3 bases; bases outside gene matches: 9. Looked up from germline, CDR1 is SEHNR and CDR2 is FQNEAQ (reference sequence). Under the authors' procedure: Estimated nucleated cell counts came from reference gene primer amplification. Data came from immunoSEQ multiplex PCR; TCRdb stores just in-frame clones and leaves some out. The V and J calls and clone size were taken over from that table, and D and trimming were inferred from the DNA. The table includes around 50,000 clones, around 80% detected once. The chain combines TRBV7-9 with TRBJ2-3; 9 bases agree with TRBD2. The sample was peripheral blood. This clonotype originated in a human donor in a cohort sampled during active COVID-19. CDR3 nucleotide sequence: TGTGCCAGCAGCCCTAGAGGTCTAGCGGGGACAGATACGCAGTATTTT. Translation: CASSPRGLAGTDTQYF.